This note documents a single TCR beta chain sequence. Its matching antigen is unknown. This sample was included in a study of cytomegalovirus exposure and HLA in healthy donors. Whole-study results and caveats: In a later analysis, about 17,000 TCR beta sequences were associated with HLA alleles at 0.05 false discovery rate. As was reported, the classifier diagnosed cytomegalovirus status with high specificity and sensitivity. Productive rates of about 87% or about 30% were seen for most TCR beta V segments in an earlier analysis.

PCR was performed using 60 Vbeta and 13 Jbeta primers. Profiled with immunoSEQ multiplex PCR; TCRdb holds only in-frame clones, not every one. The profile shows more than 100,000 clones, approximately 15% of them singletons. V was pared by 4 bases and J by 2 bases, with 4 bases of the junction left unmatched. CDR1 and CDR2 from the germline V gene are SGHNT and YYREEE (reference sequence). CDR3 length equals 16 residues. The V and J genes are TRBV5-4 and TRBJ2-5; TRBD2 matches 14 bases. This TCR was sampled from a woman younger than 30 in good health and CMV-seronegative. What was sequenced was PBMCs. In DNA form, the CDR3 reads TGTGCCAGCAGCCTGGGACTAGCGGGGGAACAAGAGACCCAGTACTTC. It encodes CASSLGLAGEQETQYF.